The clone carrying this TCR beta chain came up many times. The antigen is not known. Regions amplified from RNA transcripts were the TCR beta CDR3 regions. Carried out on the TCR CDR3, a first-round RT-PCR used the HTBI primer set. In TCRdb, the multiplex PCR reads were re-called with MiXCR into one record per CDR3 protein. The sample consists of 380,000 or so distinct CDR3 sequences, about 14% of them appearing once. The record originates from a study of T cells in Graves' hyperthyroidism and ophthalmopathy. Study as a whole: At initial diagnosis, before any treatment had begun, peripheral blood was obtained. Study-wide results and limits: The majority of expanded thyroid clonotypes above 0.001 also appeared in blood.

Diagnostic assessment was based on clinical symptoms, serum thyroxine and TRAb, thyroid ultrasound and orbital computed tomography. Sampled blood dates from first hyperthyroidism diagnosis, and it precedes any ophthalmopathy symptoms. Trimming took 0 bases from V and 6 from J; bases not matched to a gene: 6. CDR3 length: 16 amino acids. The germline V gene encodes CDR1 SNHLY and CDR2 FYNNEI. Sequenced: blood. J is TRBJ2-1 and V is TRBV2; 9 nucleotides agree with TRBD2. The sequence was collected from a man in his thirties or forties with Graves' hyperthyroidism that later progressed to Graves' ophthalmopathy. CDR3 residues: CASSEAVSSGVNEQFF. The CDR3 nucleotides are TGTGCCAGCAGTGAAGCGGTCTCTAGCGGGGTCAATGAGCAGTTCTTC. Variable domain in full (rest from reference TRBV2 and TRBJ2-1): EPEVTQTPSHQVTQMGQEVILRCVPISNHLYFYWYRQILGQKVEFLVSFYNNEISEKSEIFDDQFSVERPDGSNFTLKIRSTKLEDSAMYFCASSEAVSSGVNEQFFGPGTRLTVL.